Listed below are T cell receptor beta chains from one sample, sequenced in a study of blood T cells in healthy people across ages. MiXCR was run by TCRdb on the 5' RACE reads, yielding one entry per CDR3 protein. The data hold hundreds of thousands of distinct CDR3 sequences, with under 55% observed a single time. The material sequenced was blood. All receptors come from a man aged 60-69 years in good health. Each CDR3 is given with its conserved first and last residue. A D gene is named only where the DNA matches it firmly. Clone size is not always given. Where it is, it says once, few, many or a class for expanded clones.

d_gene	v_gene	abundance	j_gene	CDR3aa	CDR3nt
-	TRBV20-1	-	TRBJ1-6	CSAEAPNTLNSPLHF	TGCAGTGCTGAAGCCCCGAACACTCTCAATTCACCCCTCCACTTT
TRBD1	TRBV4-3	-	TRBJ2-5	CASSHAGTGRGKEQYF	TGCGCCAGCAGCCATGCCGGGACAGGGAGAGGGAAAGAGCAGTACTTC
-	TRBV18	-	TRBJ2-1	CASSPDGPRHNEQFF	TGTGCCAGCTCACCGGACGGGCCTCGCCACAATGAGCAGTTCTTC
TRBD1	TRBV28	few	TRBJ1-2	CASRGDRRIYGYTF	TGTGCCAGCAGAGGGGACAGGCGGATCTATGGCTACACCTTC
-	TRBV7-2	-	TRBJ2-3	CASKLKGTDTQYF	TGTGCCAGCAAGCTGAAGGGAACAGATACGCAGTATTTT
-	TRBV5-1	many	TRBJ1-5	CASSEGPGQPQHF	TGCGCCAGCAGCGAGGGGCCGGGTCAGCCCCAGCATTTT
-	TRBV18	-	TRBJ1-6	CASSPFAGARGSPLHF	TGTGCCAGCTCACCATTTGCAGGGGCGAGGGGTTCACCCCTCCACTTT
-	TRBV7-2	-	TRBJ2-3	CASSTYSDTQYF	TGTGCCAGCAGCACATACTCAGATACGCAGTATTTT
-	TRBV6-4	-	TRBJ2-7	CASSDGEQYF	TGTGCCAGCAGTGACGGGGAACAGTACTTC
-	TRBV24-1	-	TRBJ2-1	CATSDDNTGPHGGEQFF	TGTGCCACCAGTGACGATAACACCGGGCCCCATGGGGGGGAGCAGTTCTTC
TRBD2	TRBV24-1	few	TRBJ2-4	CATSDPGLAGGNIQYF	TGTGCCACCAGTGACCCGGGACTAGCGGGGGGAAACATTCAGTACTTC
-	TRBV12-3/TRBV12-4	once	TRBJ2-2	CASSAKGQGGELFF	TGTGCCAGCAGTGCCAAGGGGCAGGGCGGGGAGCTGTTTTTT
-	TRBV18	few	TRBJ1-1	CASSRTDNTEAFF	TGTGCCAGCTCAAGGACGGATAACACTGAAGCTTTCTTT